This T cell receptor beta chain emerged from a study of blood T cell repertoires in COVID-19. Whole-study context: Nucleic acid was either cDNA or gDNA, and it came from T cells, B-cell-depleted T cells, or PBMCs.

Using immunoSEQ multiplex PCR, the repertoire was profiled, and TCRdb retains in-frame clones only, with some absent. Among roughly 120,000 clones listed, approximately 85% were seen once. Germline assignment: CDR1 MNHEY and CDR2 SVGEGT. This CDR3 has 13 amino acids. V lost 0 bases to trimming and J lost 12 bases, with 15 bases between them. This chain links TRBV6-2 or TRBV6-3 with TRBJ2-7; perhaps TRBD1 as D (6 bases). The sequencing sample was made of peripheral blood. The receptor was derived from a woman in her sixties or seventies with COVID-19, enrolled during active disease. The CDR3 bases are TGTGCCAGCAGTTACTCGCCCCCTTCGACAGGGTACTTC. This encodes CASSYSPPSTGYF.